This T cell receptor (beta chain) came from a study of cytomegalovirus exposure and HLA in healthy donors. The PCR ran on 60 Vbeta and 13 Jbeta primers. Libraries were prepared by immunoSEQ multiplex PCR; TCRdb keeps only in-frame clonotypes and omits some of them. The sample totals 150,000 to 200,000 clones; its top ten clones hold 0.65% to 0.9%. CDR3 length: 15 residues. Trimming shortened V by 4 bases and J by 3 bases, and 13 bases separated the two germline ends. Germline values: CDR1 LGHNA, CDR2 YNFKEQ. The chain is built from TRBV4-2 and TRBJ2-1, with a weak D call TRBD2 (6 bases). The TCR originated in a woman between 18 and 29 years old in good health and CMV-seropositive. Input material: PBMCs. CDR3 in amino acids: CASSPQGGRYNEQFF. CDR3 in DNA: TGTGCCAGCAGCCCTCAGGGAGGCCGCTACAATGAGCAGTTCTTC.